Listed below are T cell receptor beta chains from one sample, sequenced in a study of CD8+CD57+ T cells in acquired aplastic anemia. TCRdb fed the reads into MiXCR, producing one record per CDR3 protein. This sample yields approximately 300,000 distinct CDR3 sequences, of which under 65% are seen a single time; under 1.5% belongs to the top ten. Material: sorted CD4+, CD8+, or CD8+CD57+ T cells (not recorded which) from PBMCs. Receptors originate from a human donor with aplastic anemia. The CDR3 runs from the conserved cysteine through the conserved F or W. The D gene is left open where the match is weak. Only part of the rows carry a size: once, few, many, or a class if the clone is expanded.

V gene: TRBV12-5; D gene: .; clone size: .; J gene: TRBJ2-7; CDR3 protein: CASGPRDCYEQYF; CDR3 DNA: TGTGCTAGTGGTCCTCGAGATTGCTACGAGCAGTACTTC
V gene: TRBV9; D gene: .; clone size: .; J gene: TRBJ2-7; CDR3 protein: CASSQTTSLSYEQYF; CDR3 DNA: TGTGCCAGCAGCCAGACCACCAGCCTCTCCTACGAGCAGTACTTC
V gene: TRBV6-5; D gene: TRBD2; clone size: many; J gene: TRBJ2-7; CDR3 protein: CASSYSGTSGGQQYF; CDR3 DNA: TGTGCCAGCAGTTACTCCGGGACTAGCGGGGGGCAGCAGTACTTC
V gene: TRBV6-5; D gene: .; clone size: many; J gene: TRBJ2-5; CDR3 protein: CASSYGAAQETQYF; CDR3 DNA: TGTGCCAGCAGTTACGGGGCAGCCCAAGAGACCCAGTACTTC
V gene: TRBV24-1; D gene: .; clone size: .; J gene: TRBJ2-5; CDR3 protein: CATSGAWQETQYF; CDR3 DNA: TGTGCCACCAGTGGGGCGTGGCAAGAGACCCAGTACTTC
V gene: TRBV11-2; D gene: .; clone size: .; J gene: TRBJ2-5; CDR3 protein: CASSASGTEQETQYF; CDR3 DNA: TGTGCCAGCAGCGCCTCCGGGACCGAACAAGAGACCCAGTACTTC
V gene: TRBV7-8; D gene: TRBD2; clone size: few; J gene: TRBJ2-6; CDR3 protein: CAIHRGLAGIGANVLTF; CDR3 DNA: TGTGCCATCCACCGGGGACTAGCGGGGATTGGGGCCAACGTCCTGACTTTC
V gene: TRBV5-1; D gene: .; clone size: .; J gene: TRBJ2-7; CDR3 protein: CASSFGVGLGEQYF; CDR3 DNA: TGCGCCAGCAGCTTTGGGGTCGGCCTTGGGGAGCAGTACTTC
V gene: TRBV7-9; D gene: .; clone size: few; J gene: TRBJ2-1; CDR3 protein: CASSLELAAYNEQFF; CDR3 DNA: TGTGCCAGCAGCTTAGAGTTGGCCGCCTACAATGAGCAGTTCTTC
V gene: TRBV5-1; D gene: .; clone size: .; J gene: TRBJ2-7; CDR3 protein: CASSLGYSYEQYF; CDR3 DNA: TGCGCCAGCAGCTTGGGGTACTCCTACGAGCAGTACTTC
V gene: TRBV19; D gene: .; clone size: .; J gene: TRBJ2-7; CDR3 protein: CACSLDPTYEQYF; CDR3 DNA: TGTGCCTGTAGTTTGGACCCAACCTACGAGCAGTACTTC
V gene: TRBV2; D gene: TRBD1; clone size: many; J gene: TRBJ2-7; CDR3 protein: CASSAGTGISEQYF; CDR3 DNA: TGTGCCAGCAGTGCCGGGACAGGAATTTCCGAGCAGTACTTC
V gene: TRBV24-1; D gene: TRBD2; clone size: .; J gene: TRBJ2-3; CDR3 protein: CATSDRSGSTDTQYF; CDR3 DNA: TGTGCCACCAGTGACCGTAGCGGGAGCACAGATACGCAGTATTTT
V gene: TRBV20-1; D gene: .; clone size: .; J gene: TRBJ2-1; CDR3 protein: CSARESSPYNEQFF; CDR3 DNA: TGCAGTGCTAGAGAGTCCTCCCCGTACAATGAGCAGTTCTTC
V gene: TRBV7-9; D gene: .; clone size: .; J gene: TRBJ2-5; CDR3 protein: CASSLYGAGETQYF; CDR3 DNA: TGTGCCAGCAGCTTATATGGGGCGGGGGAGACCCAGTACTTC
V gene: TRBV7-2; D gene: .; clone size: .; J gene: TRBJ2-7; CDR3 protein: CASSLDVRPEQYF; CDR3 DNA: TGTGCCAGCAGCTTAGATGTCAGGCCCGAGCAGTACTTC
V gene: TRBV2; D gene: .; clone size: .; J gene: TRBJ1-2; CDR3 protein: CASRGGVANYGYTF; CDR3 DNA: TGTGCCAGCCGCGGTGGGGTTGCTAACTATGGCTACACCTTC
V gene: TRBV19; D gene: .; clone size: once; J gene: TRBJ2-3; CDR3 protein: CASLGPIDTQYF; CDR3 DNA: TGTGCCAGCCTGGGACCGATAGATACGCAGTATTTT
V gene: TRBV20-1; D gene: .; clone size: .; J gene: TRBJ2-3; CDR3 protein: CSALGSRLTDTQYF; CDR3 DNA: TGCAGTGCCCTGGGGAGTCGACTCACAGATACGCAGTATTTT
V gene: TRBV24-1; D gene: .; clone size: .; J gene: TRBJ2-7; CDR3 protein: CATSDTGRIHEQYF; CDR3 DNA: TGTGCCACCAGTGATACAGGACGGATCCACGAGCAGTACTTC
V gene: TRBV7-8; D gene: TRBD1; clone size: .; J gene: TRBJ1-6; CDR3 protein: CASTPQGAGYSPLHF; CDR3 DNA: TGTGCCAGCACCCCACAGGGGGCGGGTTATTCACCCCTCCACTTT
V gene: TRBV20-1; D gene: .; clone size: many; J gene: TRBJ1-2; CDR3 protein: CSARVGGADYGYTF; CDR3 DNA: TGCAGTGCTAGAGTAGGGGGTGCGGACTATGGCTACACCTTC
V gene: TRBV4-2; D gene: .; clone size: few; J gene: TRBJ2-1; CDR3 protein: CASSPMGSYNEQFF; CDR3 DNA: TGTGCCAGCAGCCCGATGGGGTCCTACAATGAGCAGTTCTTC
V gene: TRBV15; D gene: .; clone size: .; J gene: TRBJ2-3; CDR3 protein: CATSREMAGADTQYF; CDR3 DNA: TGTGCCACCAGCAGAGAAATGGCAGGGGCAGATACGCAGTATTTT
V gene: TRBV13; D gene: TRBD2; clone size: many; J gene: TRBJ2-5; CDR3 protein: CASSLSGGRETQYF; CDR3 DNA: TGTGCCAGCAGCCTATCGGGGGGGCGTGAGACCCAGTACTTC
V gene: TRBV9; D gene: .; clone size: few; J gene: TRBJ2-2; CDR3 protein: CASSVAGNTGELFF; CDR3 DNA: TGTGCCAGCAGCGTAGCAGGGAACACCGGGGAGCTGTTTTTT